The clone carrying this TCR beta chain was seen a few times. TCRdb's copy holds only in-frame clones and misses some; the assay was immunoSEQ multiplex PCR. This sample has about 660,000 clones; around nine tenths occur once, and the top ten carry approximately 0.01%. V lost 0 bases, J lost 5 bases, and 17 bases lay in between. CDR3 size: 17 residues. Germline V lookup: CDR1 LNHNV, CDR2 YYDKDF (reference sequence). The data are from a study of shared T cell receptors in the human thymus. The data also belong to a second study, concerning human thymus T cells.

The chain joins TRBV15 to TRBJ2-1; maybe TRBD2 (5 bases). Sequencing used thymocytes. This clonotype was obtained from a boy under two years old with a congenital heart defect. This CDR3 reads CATSREWPLALNNEQFF. DNA of the CDR3: TGTGCCACCAGCAGAGAGTGGCCCCTAGCTTTGAACAATGAGCAGTTCTTC.